This T cell receptor beta chain was captured by sequencing in a study of T cell responses to AZD1222 COVID-19 vaccine. Study results and caveats: Distributed over spike, vaccine-associated CD4 TCRs predominated at 160-218 and 743-854. A reported finding is that nearly half of spike-specific TCRs target unmutated variant regions. Baseline antibody screening turned up just six or seven seropositive AZD1222 recipients. Donors in the cohort were predominantly white British and more often female, and clonal diversity was possibly underestimated.

Only in-frame clones appear in the TCRdb table, and some are missing; sequencing was by immunoSEQ multiplex PCR. The listing records over 130,000 clones. Comments on this clone: Its antigen is undetermined.

The CDR3 totals 12 residues. Germline V gene data show CDR1 as GTSNPN and CDR2 as SVGIG (reference sequence). Trimming pared 8 bases from V and 3 bases from J, leaving 14 bases between. This sequence was found in an adult in good health. This sequence joins TRBV30 and TRBJ2-7; perhaps TRBD1 as D (6 bases). Sequencing used peripheral blood. CDR3 in amino acids: CAGVDSGYEQYF. The CDR3 bases are TGTGCCGGAGTGGACAGCGGCTACGAGCAGTACTTC.